The 32 T cell receptor beta chains given below trace back to one sample, sequenced in a study of beta chain features in type 1 diabetes. The study reverse transcribed the entire isolated RNA, so it sequenced expressed TCRB transcripts. The protocol was immunoSEQ multiplex PCR, while the TCRdb copy is restricted to in-frame clones and leaves out a portion. The sample lists a few hundred thousand clones, 15% to 20% occurring once. The specimen was naive CD4+ T cells from blood. All receptors derive from a woman aged 18-29 years in good health.

V gene TRBV30 combines with J gene TRBJ2-2, with 13 bases that match TRBD2. This CDR3 region has 16 residues. After removal of 5 bases from V and 0 bases from J, the junction contained 3 bases not matched to a gene. Per the germline V gene, CDR1 is GTSNPN and CDR2 is SVGIG (reference sequence). CDR3 in amino acids: CAWRTSGSTNTGELFF. CDR3 DNA: TGTGCCTGGCGGACTAGCGGGAGCACGAACACCGGGGAGCTGTTTTTT.

This chain joins TRBV4-3 and TRBJ2-6; 10 bases are a match to TRBD2. The germline gives CDR1 LGHNA, CDR2 YSLEER. The CDR3 runs to 18 residues. V lost 3 bases and J lost 2; bases outside the gene matches: 7. The CDR3 protein is CASSQDGSGGAGANVLTF. In DNA, the CDR3 is TGCGCCAGCAGCCAGGACGGGAGCGGGGGGGCTGGGGCCAACGTCCTGACTTTC.

This clone has only a few counts. The gene calls are TRBV7-2 and TRBJ1-2; D possibly corresponds to TRBD1 (5 bases). The CDR3 is 13 amino acids. In germline, CDR1 is SGHTA, CDR2 FQGNSA. V was shortened by 7 bases and J by 8 bases, with 17 bases between the two germline ends. CDR3 sequence: CASKFHQGGGYTF. As DNA, the CDR3 is TGTGCCAGCAAGTTTCACCAGGGTGGCGGCTACACCTTC.

V and J are TRBV15 and TRBJ1-1, with 8 bases that match TRBD1. The V and J ends lost 3 bases and 4 bases, in that order; junction bases with no gene match: 4. Germline assignment: CDR1 LNHNV and CDR2 YYDKDF (reference sequence). There are 14 residues in the CDR3. CDR3 amino acids: CATSSRTGLTEAFF. The CDR3 region has the DNA TGTGCCACCAGCAGCCGGACAGGGCTCACTGAAGCTTTCTTT.

A single count supports this clone. The J gene is TRBJ2-7, the V gene TRBV9; D might be TRBD1 (6 bases). Between the trimmed V and J ends, which lost 0 bases and 0 bases, there was a span of 13 bases. The CDR3 covers 16 residues. Per germline, CDR1 SGDLS and CDR2 YYNGEE. In DNA form, the CDR3 reads TGTGCCAGCAGCGTAGGAGGAGACAGGAACTCCTACGAGCAGTACTTC. This sequence encodes CASSVGGDRNSYEQYF.

V is TRBV7-6 and J is TRBJ2-3; no clear D. The CDR3 extends over 12 amino acids. The germline V gene encodes CDR1 SGHVS and CDR2 FNYEAQ. Trimming stripped 2 bases from V and 6 bases from J, with 6 bases between. CDR3 amino acids: CASSLSRDTQYF. The CDR3 DNA follows: TGTGCCAGCAGCTTATCTAGGGATACGCAGTATTTT.

J is TRBJ2-7 and V is TRBV5-5; D uncertain. Germline V gene lookup returns CDR1 SGHKS and CDR2 YYEKEE (reference sequence). Trimming pared 3 bases from V and 2 bases from J, leaving 3 bases between. The CDR3 runs 11 residues. CDR3 residues: CASSSPYEQYF. The CDR3 DNA reads as TGTGCCAGCAGCTCTCCCTACGAGCAGTACTTC. The full variable domain, rest sourced from reference TRBV5-5 and TRBJ2-7, is DAGVTQSPTHLIKTRGQQVTLRCSPISGHKSVSWYQQVLGQGPQFIFQYYEKEERGRGNFPDRFSARQFPNYSSELNVNALLLGDSALYLCASSSPYEQYFGPGTRLTVT.

This clone was detected once. The chain links TRBV19 to TRBJ2-5; D not resolved. Germline assignment: CDR1 LNHDA and CDR2 SQIVND (reference sequence). V gave up 3 bases and J gave up 5 bases, with 13 bases separating them. CDR3 size: 14 residues. The CDR3 protein is CASSMNRVGETQYF. In DNA, the CDR3 is TGTGCCAGTAGTATGAACAGAGTGGGTGAGACCCAGTACTTC.

This clone has just a few counts. The V and J genes are TRBV2 and TRBJ1-1; D gene ambiguous. There are 15 residues in the CDR3. V was cut by 8 bases and J by 3 bases, with 19 bases left in between. In germline, CDR1 is SNHLY, CDR2 FYNNEI. CDR3 in amino acids: CASPKGLTGDTEAFF. CDR3 sequence (DNA): TGTGCCAGCCCCAAGGGCCTTACCGGGGACACTGAAGCTTTCTTT.

The chain uses TRBV21-1 and TRBJ2-5; TRBD1, the D gene given by the table, was not confirmed from the DNA. TRBV21-1 is deemed a pseudogene. There are 15 residues in the CDR3. The CDR3 DNA follows: TGTGCCAGCAGCGTACGACAGGGGGCCGGGGAGACCCAGTACTTC. It is translated as CASSVRQGAGETQYF.

This clone was seen only a few times. V is TRBV2 and J is TRBJ2-2; D is possibly TRBD2 (6 bases). There are 13 residues in the CDR3. The V end lost 4 bases, the J end lost 6 bases, and 9 bases lay between the germline ends. Germline V CDR1 and CDR2: SNHLY, FYNNEI. CDR3 sequence: CASSVREPGELFF. In DNA form, the CDR3 reads TGTGCCAGCAGTGTACGGGAGCCCGGGGAGCTGTTTTTT.

This clone was picked up a small number of times. This chain joins TRBV5-1 and TRBJ1-2; 10 bases match TRBD1. CDR1 and CDR2 (germline): SGHRS, YFSETQ. This CDR3 comprises 14 residues. J gave up 2 bases and V 4 bases, and 2 bases lay outside the gene matches. The CDR3: CASSGTGENYGYTF. The CDR3 DNA sequence: TGCGCCAGCAGCGGGACAGGGGAGAACTATGGCTACACCTTC.

The chain combines TRBV7-9 with TRBJ1-2, with D possibly TRBD1 on 5 matching bases. Trimming took 5 bases from V and 4 from J, leaving 11 bases between them. This CDR3 comprises 13 residues. CDR1 SEHNR and CDR2 FQNEAQ come from the germline V gene (reference sequence). The DNA for the CDR3 is TGTGCCAGCAGCCAGACAGACTCCTATGGCTACACCTTC. Translation: CASSQTDSYGYTF.

In its sample, this clone was seen a few times. This sequence joins TRBV14 and TRBJ2-3, with 9 bases identical to TRBD1. This CDR3 has 16 residues. V shed 1 base, J shed 1 base, and the junction held 3 bases outside the gene matches. The germline gives CDR1 SGHDN, CDR2 FVKESK. Here the CDR3 reads CASSQGGQGRTDTQYF. The CDR3 DNA reads TGTGCCAGCAGCCAAGGGGGACAGGGCCGCACAGATACGCAGTATTTT.

The J gene is TRBJ2-2, the V gene TRBV30; D not certain. This CDR3 has 13 amino acids. The germline V gene has CDR1 GTSNPN and CDR2 SVGIG (reference sequence). Trimming stripped 0 bases from V and 4 bases from J, with 6 bases between. CDR3 coding DNA: TGTGCCTGGAGTGTGACACCCACCGGGGAGCTGTTTTTT. It specifies CAWSVTPTGELFF.

The chain employs TRBV30 and TRBJ1-1, with D unclear. Trimming left V 6 bases short and J 3 bases short, with 14 bases between. Germline CDR1 is GTSNPN and CDR2 is SVGIG (reference sequence). The CDR3 consists of 13 residues. CDR3 sequence (DNA): TGTGCCTGTGGGTCCTCGGGTGACACTGAAGCTTTCTTT. It yields the protein CACGSSGDTEAFF.

Only a few counts were recorded for this clone. CDR3 sequence: CASSDRWNYGYTF. The CDR3 DNA reads TGTGCCAGCAGCGACAGGTGGAACTATGGCTACACCTTC. The rearrangement uses TRBV9 and TRBJ1-2, with a tentative D call TRBD1 (5 bases). V lost 3 bases to trimming and J lost 2 bases, with 8 bases between them. The CDR3 covers 13 residues. Germline values: CDR1 SGDLS, CDR2 YYNGEE. Complete variable domain (other parts from reference TRBV9 and TRBJ1-2): DSGVTQTPKHLITATGQRVTLRCSPRSGDLSVYWYQQSLDQGLQFLIQYYNGEERAKGNILERFSAQQFPDLHSELNLSSLELGDSALYFCASSDRWNYGYTFGSGTRLTVV.

The J gene is TRBJ1-2, the V gene TRBV9, with 7 bases fitting TRBD1. CDR1 and CDR2 (germline): SGDLS, YYNGEE. V lost 0 bases, J lost 8 bases, and 10 bases stayed unmatched. The length of the CDR3 is 15 residues. This chain's CDR3 is CASSVETTGVEGYTF. As DNA, the CDR3 is TGTGCCAGCAGCGTAGAAACCACAGGGGTCGAGGGCTACACCTTC.

This clone appeared a few times. The rearrangement joins TRBV7-2 to TRBJ2-5; 10 bases map to TRBD2. V lost 5 bases, J lost 0 bases, and 6 bases stayed unmatched. The CDR3 is 16 amino acids. The germline V gene has CDR1 SGHTA and CDR2 FQGNSA. The DNA for the CDR3 is TGTGCCAGCAGCCCCCAACTAGCGGGGTACCAAGAGACCCAGTACTTC. This codes for CASSPQLAGYQETQYF.

The sample holds one count of this clone. The V and J genes are TRBV2 and TRBJ2-5, with 7 bases matching TRBD2. Germline CDR1 and CDR2: SNHLY and FYNNEI. V shed 8 bases and J 0 bases; nucleotides not matched to a gene: 21. The CDR3 consists of 19 residues. In DNA, the CDR3 is TGTGCCAGCGGTTATAAACCGGGACTACCTGTGGAGGACCAAGAGACCCAGTACTTC. Translating gives CASGYKPGLPVEDQETQYF.

The rearrangement uses TRBV4-1 and TRBJ2-7, with D perhaps matching TRBD1 (5 bases). CDR1 is MGHRA and CDR2 is YSYEKL in the germline V gene. The CDR3 is 15 residues long. Trimming pared 1 base from V and 1 base from J, leaving 11 bases between. The CDR3, as DNA: TGCGCCAGCAGCCAAGTCTTATCAGGGTCCTACGAGCAGTACTTC. It is translated as CASSQVLSGSYEQYF.

This chain joins TRBV30 and TRBJ2-5; D ambiguous. Trimming stripped 3 bases from V and 4 bases from J, with 6 bases between. Germline V lookup: CDR1 GTSNPN, CDR2 SVGIG (reference sequence). CDR3 length: 11 residues. This CDR3 is CAWSIGETQYF. In nucleotides, the CDR3 is TGTGCCTGGAGCATCGGAGAGACCCAGTACTTC. The entire variable domain, with the rest obtained from reference TRBV30 and TRBJ2-5, is as follows: SQTIHQWPATLVQPVGSPLSLECTVEGTSNPNLYWYRQAAGRGLQLLFYSVGIGQISSEVPQNLSASRPQDRQFILSSKKLLLSDSGFYLCAWSIGETQYFGPGTRLLVL.

The rearrangement uses TRBV5-1 and TRBJ2-1; 15 bases agree with TRBD2. J lost 4 bases, V lost 0 bases, and 5 bases had no gene match. This CDR3 has 18 residues. Looked up from germline, CDR1 is SGHRS and CDR2 is YFSETQ. The CDR3 sequence is CASSLEGLAGGWYNEQFF. The CDR3 nucleotides are TGCGCCAGCAGCTTGGAGGGACTAGCGGGAGGTTGGTACAATGAGCAGTTCTTC.

This clone was recorded a few times. V is TRBV5-1 and J is TRBJ2-3, with 10 bases identical to TRBD1. Germline values: CDR1 SGHRS, CDR2 YFSETQ. The CDR3 has 15 residues. The V segment lost 3 bases and the J segment 1 base; nucleotides outside the gene matches: 2. The CDR3 region has the DNA TGCGCCAGCAGCTCCGGGACAGGGGGCACAGATACGCAGTATTTT. It translates to CASSSGTGGTDTQYF.

The V gene is TRBV6-6, the J gene TRBJ1-6; 7 bases are a match to TRBD1. The CDR3 runs 14 residues. CDR1 is MNHNY, CDR2 SVGAGI, per germline (reference sequence). Trimming cost V 7 bases and J 10 bases; bases outside gene matches: 10. CDR3 protein: CASIEQGRASPLHF. The DNA for the CDR3 is TGTGCCAGCATCGAACAGGGGCGCGCGTCACCCCTCCACTTT.

The chain couples TRBV12-2 to TRBJ1-5; the table's D call, TRBD1, was not checked against the DNA. TRBV12-2 is given as a pseudogene. The CDR3 covers 14 residues. CDR3 DNA: TGTGCAAGTCGCTACAGGGGGCCGATTAAGCCCCAGCATTTT. Encoded protein: CASRYRGPIKPQHF.

The chain is built from TRBV11-1 and TRBJ2-3; 7 nucleotides match TRBD2. V lost 5 bases to trimming and J lost 4 bases; unmatched junction nucleotides: 9. Looked up from germline, CDR1 is SGHAT and CDR2 is FQDESV (reference sequence). The CDR3 consists of 15 residues. In DNA form, the CDR3 reads TGTGCCAGCAGCCCAGCGGGATCCGCCCCAGATACGCAGTATTTT. Amino acids: CASSPAGSAPDTQYF.

This clone was detected a few times. The rearrangement joins TRBV11-2 to TRBJ2-3, with D perhaps matching TRBD1 (6 bases). The CDR3 length is 12 residues. The V gene lost 1 base and the J gene lost 8 bases, with 7 bases spanning the gap. Germline V gives CDR1 SGHAT, CDR2 FQNNGV. CDR3 protein: CASSLGGGTQYF. The CDR3 DNA sequence: TGTGCCAGCAGCTTAGGAGGGGGTACGCAGTATTTT. The whole variable domain, filled in from reference TRBV11-2 and TRBJ2-3, reads EAGVAQSPRYKIIEKRQSVAFWCNPISGHATLYWYQQILGQGPKLLIQFQNNGVVDDSQLPKDRFSAERLKGVDSTLKIQPAKLEDSAVYLCASSLGGGTQYFGPGTRLTVL.

The J gene is TRBJ2-4, the V gene TRBV18, with D perhaps TRBD2 (6 bases). V was cut by 3 bases and J by 1 base, with 16 bases left in between. Germline CDR1 KGHSH, CDR2 LQKENI. CDR3 length: 17 amino acids. CDR3 nucleotides: TGTGCCAGCTCACCTGGGGCGGGAAGAGATGCCAAAAACATTCAGTACTTC. Residues: CASSPGAGRDAKNIQYF.

The rearrangement uses TRBV4-1 and TRBJ2-7, with a possible D match to TRBD2 (5 bases). The CDR3 sequence is 13 residues long. The germline V gene encodes CDR1 MGHRA and CDR2 YSYEKL. V was pared by 4 bases and J by 5 bases, with 12 bases between. The CDR3 DNA reads as TGCGCCAGCAGCCTCGGGGTTTTCAACGAGCAGTACTTC. Protein sequence: CASSLGVFNEQYF.

This chain connects TRBV19 to TRBJ2-2; TRBD1 might be the D (6 bases). The germline CDR1 and CDR2 sequences are LNHDA and SQIVND (reference sequence). Between the trimmed V and J ends, which lost 7 bases and 1 base, there was a span of 13 bases. This CDR3 has 15 amino acids. CDR3 residues: CASMAGTKNTGELFF. The CDR3 DNA reads TGTGCCAGTATGGCCGGGACAAAGAACACCGGGGAGCTGTTTTTT.

V usage is TRBV25-1 and J usage is TRBJ1-2, with 8 positions matching TRBD1. Per the germline V gene, CDR1 is MGHDK and CDR2 is SYGVNS. The CDR3 extends over 13 amino acids. J lost 7 bases, V lost 3 bases, and 4 bases had no gene match. This chain's CDR3 is CASSDRTGFGYTF. The CDR3 DNA sequence: TGTGCCAGCAGTGACCGGACAGGGTTTGGCTACACCTTC.